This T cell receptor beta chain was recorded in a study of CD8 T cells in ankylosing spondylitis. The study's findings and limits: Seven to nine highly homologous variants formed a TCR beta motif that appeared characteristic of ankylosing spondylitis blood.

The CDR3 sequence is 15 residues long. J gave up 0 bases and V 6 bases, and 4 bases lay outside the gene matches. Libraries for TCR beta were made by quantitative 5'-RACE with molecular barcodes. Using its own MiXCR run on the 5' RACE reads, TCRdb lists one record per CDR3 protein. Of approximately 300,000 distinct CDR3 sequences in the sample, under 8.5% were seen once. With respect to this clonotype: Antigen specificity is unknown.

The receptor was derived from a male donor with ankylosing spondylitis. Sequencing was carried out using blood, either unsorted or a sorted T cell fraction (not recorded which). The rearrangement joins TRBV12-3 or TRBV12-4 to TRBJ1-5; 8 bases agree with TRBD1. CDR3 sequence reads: CASRSTGVSNQPQHF. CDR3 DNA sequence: TGTGCCAGCAGGTCGACAGGGGTTAGCAATCAGCCCCAGCATTTT.